This T cell receptor beta chain was profiled in a study of OX40 agonist ivuxolimab in advanced cancers. Whole-study results and caveats: There were, on average, more expanded clones in CD8+ T cells than in CD4+. CD4+ and CD8+ blood T cells expanded clonally by week 6 at 0.1 to 3.0 mg/kg.

The V gene's germline CDR1 is SNHLY and CDR2 FYNNEI. The CDR3 spans 13 residues. Trimming took off 4 bases at V and 6 bases at J, with 12 bases between the two ends. Remarks on this clone: The antigen remains undetermined.

The method was immunoSEQ multiplex PCR; TCRdb's version includes in-frame clones alone and lacks a portion of them. The table has around 40,000 clones, 86% seen once. This chain uses TRBV2 with TRBJ1-1; D is unclear. The source was CD4+ or CD8+ T cells sorted from blood, collected in a trial of the OX40 agonist ivuxolimab. The sequence was collected from an adult with an advanced solid tumor such as melanoma, head and neck, liver or kidney cancer. The CDR3 sequence is CASSGTYRAEAFF. Written as DNA, the CDR3 is TGTGCCAGCAGTGGTACATATAGGGCTGAAGCTTTCTTT.